Here is one T cell receptor (beta chain) with its context. Its antigen is still unknown. The data stem from a study of T cell responses to AZD1222 COVID-19 vaccine. Method: immunoSEQ multiplex PCR; TCRdb's copy keeps in-frame clones and lacks some. The sample carries roughly 140,000 clones, around 90% recorded once. Study-wide results and caveats: In a largely white British group with more females than males, clonal diversity was possibly underestimated. No day 14 peak samples; only post-peak repertoires were characterized. Only a handful of AZD1222 recipients, roughly 6 in all, had baseline seropositivity.

Per the germline V gene, CDR1 is MNHNY and CDR2 is SVGAGI (reference sequence). The length of the CDR3 is 15 residues. Trimming took 2 bases from V and 4 from J, leaving 12 bases between them. Combined were second doses at about 4 or about 12 weeks. Material: peripheral blood, obtained 28 days after the second AZD1222 dose. V and J are TRBV6-6 and TRBJ2-1; a weak D match, TRBD1 (5 bases). This sequence was found in an adult who received the AZD1222 COVID-19 vaccine. CDR3: CASSYEGVTYNEQFF. The CDR3 bases are TGTGCCAGCAGTTACGAAGGGGTGACGTACAATGAGCAGTTCTTC.